The 30 T cell receptor beta chains reported below all come from one sample, sequenced in a study of cytomegalovirus exposure and HLA in healthy donors. Use of 60 Vbeta and 13 Jbeta primers characterized the PCR. Measured with immunoSEQ multiplex PCR; TCRdb has only the in-frame clones, and not every one. The data hold approximately 150,000 clones, with approximately 77% observed a single time. The sequencing sample was made of PBMCs. The receptors here all came from a male donor in good health and CMV-seropositive.

J is TRBJ2-5 and V is TRBV30; D is perhaps TRBD1 (5 bases). CDR1 and CDR2 (germline): GTSNPN, SVGIG (reference sequence). The V end was cut by 2 bases, the J end by 0 bases, with 10 bases between. The CDR3 extends over 14 amino acids. The CDR3 nucleotides are TGTGCCTGGAGTCCAGGGCCGAACCAAGAGACCCAGTACTTC. Protein product: CAWSPGPNQETQYF.

V is TRBV5-1 and J is TRBJ1-1; perhaps TRBD1 as D (6 bases). The V gene's germline CDR1 is SGHRS and CDR2 YFSETQ. CDR3 length: 14 residues. Trimming shortened V by 4 bases and J by 0 bases, and 10 bases separated the two germline ends. The CDR3 DNA sequence: TGCGCCAGCAGCGTAACAGGGTTGAACACTGAAGCTTTCTTT. Translation: CASSVTGLNTEAFF.

J is TRBJ1-1 and V is TRBV5-4; no firm D call. V lost 4 bases and J 0 bases, leaving 10 bases between the germline ends. CDR1 SGHNT and CDR2 YYREEE come from the germline V gene (reference sequence). The CDR3 extends over 14 amino acids. The CDR3 protein is CASSPEGMNTEAFF. The DNA of the CDR3 is TGTGCCAGCAGCCCGGAGGGTATGAACACTGAAGCTTTCTTT.

The chain joins TRBV11-1 to TRBJ2-7; D perhaps matches TRBD2 (6 bases). Looked up from germline, CDR1 is SGHAT and CDR2 is FQDESV (reference sequence). The CDR3 sequence is 13 residues long. Trimming stripped 5 bases from V and 2 bases from J, with 10 bases between. The DNA for the CDR3 is TGTGCCAGCAGCCATGGAGGGGCCTACGAGCAGTACTTC. Translation gives CASSHGGAYEQYF. Full variable domain (rest looked up from reference TRBV11-1 and TRBJ2-7): EAEVAQSPRYKITEKSQAVAFWCDPISGHATLYWYRQILGQGPELLVQFQDESVVDDSQLPKDRFSAERLKGVDSTLKIQPAELGDSAMYLCASSHGGAYEQYFGPGTRLTVT.

The rearrangement links TRBV9 to TRBJ1-1; D uncertain. Germline CDR1 reads SGDLS; CDR2 reads YYNGEE. V lost 2 bases to trimming and J lost 4 bases, with 12 bases between them. This CDR3 has 14 amino acids. The CDR3 region has the DNA TGTGCCAGCAGCGTGGGCCAGGAAGTCACTGAAGCTTTCTTT. It specifies CASSVGQEVTEAFF. The variable domain in full, with the rest retrieved from reference TRBV9 and TRBJ1-1, is DSGVTQTPKHLITATGQRVTLRCSPRSGDLSVYWYQQSLDQGLQFLIQYYNGEERAKGNILERFSAQQFPDLHSELNLSSLELGDSALYFCASSVGQEVTEAFFGQGTRLTVV.

For this clone: One junction end disagrees with the germline gene, perhaps due to a read error. J is TRBJ2-7 and V is TRBV7-9, with 8 positions matching TRBD1. This CDR3 comprises 16 residues. Germline V gene data show CDR1 as SEHNR and CDR2 as FQNEAQ (reference sequence). CDR3 nucleotides: TGTTCCAGCAGCCTGACACCGGGACAGGACTCCTACGAGCAGTACTTC. It translates to CSSSLTPGQDSYEQYF.

The chain has TRBV2 and TRBJ2-3; 9 nucleotides match TRBD2. The trim removed 4 bases at V and 5 bases at J, leaving 7 bases unmatched. The length of the CDR3 is 15 residues. Germline V lookup: CDR1 SNHLY, CDR2 FYNNEI. The CDR3 region has the DNA TGTGCCAGCAGTGCTGAAGCGGGGGGCAAAGATACGCAGTATTTT. This gives the protein CASSAEAGGKDTQYF.

This chain connects TRBV7-3 to TRBJ2-7; 7 positions match TRBD1. The CDR3 runs 16 residues. CDR1 and CDR2 (germline): SGHTA, FQGTGA. The ends lost 6 bases at V and 2 bases at J; junction bases unmatched: 13. The CDR3 DNA is TGTGCCAGCAGGAAAACCGGGACAGTCTCGACCTACGAGCAGTACTTC. Its protein product is CASRKTGTVSTYEQYF.

This rearrangement joins TRBV2 to TRBJ2-3, with 11 bases aligning to TRBD2. Germline V gives CDR1 SNHLY, CDR2 FYNNEI. The CDR3 is made up of 18 amino acids. V was pared by 5 bases and J by 6 bases, with 16 bases of the junction left unmatched. The CDR3 reads CASSRPSLAGGDWDTQYF. The CDR3 DNA reads as TGTGCCAGCAGTAGACCTTCTTTAGCGGGGGGGGACTGGGATACGCAGTATTTT.

This clone has just a few counts. The chain links TRBV30 to TRBJ2-7; possibly TRBD1 for D (5 bases). Deletions cut 3 bases from V and 0 bases from J, with 15 bases between. The CDR3 consists of 15 residues. Looked up from germline, CDR1 is GTSNPN and CDR2 is SVGIG (reference sequence). CDR3 coding DNA: TGTGCCTGGAGCGCAGGGTCGGAGAGCTCCTACGAGCAGTACTTC. This gives the protein CAWSAGSESSYEQYF.

The chain links TRBV7-9 to TRBJ1-1; 8 positions match TRBD1. There are 14 residues in the CDR3. The V gene's germline CDR1 is SEHNR and CDR2 FQNEAQ (reference sequence). J gave up 2 bases and V 5 bases, and 4 bases lay outside the gene matches. CDR3 residues: CASSRQGLNTEAFF. For the CDR3, the DNA is TGTGCCAGCAGCCGACAGGGGTTAAACACTGAAGCTTTCTTT. The variable domain in full, completed from reference TRBV7-9 and TRBJ1-1, reads DTGVSQNPRHKITKRGQNVTFRCDPISEHNRLYWYRQTLGQGPEFLTYFQNEAQLEKSRLLSDRFSAERPKGSFSTLEIQRTEQGDSAMYLCASSRQGLNTEAFFGQGTRLTVV.

This clone was counted only a few times. V usage is TRBV6-1 and J usage is TRBJ2-7; TRBD1 aligns across 11 bases. The length of the CDR3 is 15 residues. Looked up from germline, CDR1 is MNHNS and CDR2 is SASEGT. The V gene end was trimmed by 6 bases and the J gene end by 4 bases; junction bases not matched to a gene: 8. For the CDR3, the DNA is TGTGCCAGCAGCGAGGGGACAGGGGGAATGTACGAGCAGTACTTC. Translated: CASSEGTGGMYEQYF.

The chain carries TRBV10-3 and TRBJ2-1, with D possibly being TRBD2 (5 bases). This CDR3 region has 14 residues. CDR1 and CDR2 (germline): ENHRY, SYGVKD. The ends were cut back, 4 bases at V and 6 bases at J, with 13 bases in the middle. The CDR3 protein is CAISGGAEGNEQFF. CDR3 sequence (DNA): TGTGCCATCAGTGGCGGAGCTGAGGGCAATGAGCAGTTCTTC.

This clone was observed once. The rearrangement links TRBV5-4 to TRBJ1-2, with 8 bases matching TRBD1. Germline lookup yields CDR1 SGHNT and CDR2 YYREEE (reference sequence). J gave up 4 bases and V 4 bases, and 9 bases lay outside the gene matches. This CDR3 comprises 15 residues. The CDR3 spells CASSPGQGNLYGYTF. The CDR3 nucleotides are TGTGCCAGCAGCCCCGGACAGGGTAACCTCTATGGCTACACCTTC.

The chain employs TRBV21-1 and TRBJ1-1; the tabulated D call, TRBD1, remains unverified against the DNA. TRBV21-1 has pseudogene status. The CDR3 is made up of 12 amino acids. In nucleotides, the CDR3 is TGTGCCAGCACCACAGGTGACACTGAAGCTTTCTTT. This sequence encodes CASTTGDTEAFF.

The J gene is TRBJ1-2, the V gene TRBV11-2; D perhaps matches TRBD1 (5 bases). V was pared by 5 bases and J by 3 bases, with 19 bases between. Germline V gene lookup returns CDR1 SGHAT and CDR2 FQNNGV. There are 16 residues in the CDR3. In nucleotides, the CDR3 is TGTGCCAGCAGCCTCGAGCCCAGCGGGGCTTACTATGGCTACACCTTC. Amino acid sequence: CASSLEPSGAYYGYTF.

The table lists this clone with a count of one. The genes are TRBV9 and TRBJ2-3; 9 nucleotides agree with TRBD2. V lost 0 bases and J lost 6; bases outside the gene matches: 8. The V gene's germline CDR1 is SGDLS and CDR2 YYNGEE. There are 16 residues in the CDR3. The CDR3 DNA sequence: TGTGCCAGCAGCGTAGCTCTTCTAGCGGGGAAGGATACGCAGTATTTT. Protein product: CASSVALLAGKDTQYF. The complete variable domain, with remaining parts taken from reference TRBV9 and TRBJ2-3, reads DSGVTQTPKHLITATGQRVTLRCSPRSGDLSVYWYQQSLDQGLQFLIQYYNGEERAKGNILERFSAQQFPDLHSELNLSSLELGDSALYFCASSVALLAGKDTQYFGPGTRLTVL.

This clone appeared a few times. The V and J genes are TRBV4-2 and TRBJ2-7, with a tentative D call TRBD1 (6 bases). The ends were cut back, 1 base at V and 3 bases at J, with 13 bases in the middle. The length of the CDR3 is 15 residues. Per the germline V gene, CDR1 is LGHNA and CDR2 is YNFKEQ. The CDR3 loop reads CASSQVWQGIYEQYF. The CDR3 bases are TGTGCCAGCAGCCAAGTCTGGCAGGGGATCTACGAGCAGTACTTC.

This chain uses TRBV15 with TRBJ2-3, with D possibly being TRBD2 (6 bases). This CDR3 has 14 residues. Trimming removed 8 bases from V and 2 bases from J, with 14 bases in between. Germline loops: CDR1 LNHNV, CDR2 YYDKDF (reference sequence). The CDR3: CATRPGLNTDTQYF. The CDR3 DNA is TGTGCCACCCGCCCGGGACTTAACACAGATACGCAGTATTTT.

V is TRBV9 and J is TRBJ2-5, with no clear D. This CDR3 has 15 amino acids. The germline V and J ends were trimmed by 0 bases and 2 bases, with 11 bases remaining between them. The germline V gene has CDR1 SGDLS and CDR2 YYNGEE. CDR3 DNA: TGTGCCAGCAGCGTAGGCGTCACAGCTCAAGAGACCCAGTACTTC. Translation gives CASSVGVTAQETQYF.

This clone was counted only a few times. J is TRBJ1-1 and V is TRBV6-5, with TRBD1 matching over 7 bases. V shed 9 bases and J 11 bases; nucleotides not matched to a gene: 3. The germline CDR1 and CDR2 sequences are MNHEY and SVGAGI. This CDR3 is 9 amino acids long. In nucleotides, the CDR3 is TGTGCCAGACAGGGGCGCGCTTTCTTT. Translated: CARQGRAFF.

This sequence joins TRBV30 and TRBJ2-1; TRBD2 aligns across 13 bases. This CDR3 region has 15 residues. Per germline, CDR1 GTSNPN and CDR2 SVGIG (reference sequence). V gave up 4 bases and J gave up 6 bases; unmatched junction bases: 6. The CDR3 bases are TGTGCCTGGAAAAGCACTAGCGGGGGGGCCAATGAGCAGTTCTTC. The encoded protein is CAWKSTSGGANEQFF.

The chain carries TRBV6-5 and TRBJ1-2; TRBD1 agrees at 7 bases. Germline loops: CDR1 MNHEY, CDR2 SVGAGI. J lost 0 bases, V lost 5 bases, and 6 bases had no gene match. CDR3 size: 15 residues. The CDR3 region is CASSNTGTANYGYTF. The CDR3 DNA reads as TGTGCCAGCAGTAATACCGGGACAGCTAACTATGGCTACACCTTC.

This clone has a single count. V usage is TRBV7-9 and J usage is TRBJ1-4, with D uncertain. Germline V gene lookup returns CDR1 SEHNR and CDR2 FQNEAQ (reference sequence). Trimming pared 1 base from V and 5 bases from J, leaving 5 bases between. The CDR3 has 13 residues. Here the CDR3 reads CASSLDGNEKLFF. The CDR3 coding sequence is TGTGCCAGCAGCTTAGACGGGAATGAAAAACTGTTTTTT.

V gene TRBV6-6 combines with J gene TRBJ1-1; D call uncertain. Trimming took 2 bases from V and 8 from J, leaving 9 bases between them. From germline, CDR1 is MNHNY and CDR2 SVGAGI (reference sequence). The CDR3 is made up of 12 amino acids. CDR3 residues: CASSYAGLEAFF. The CDR3, as DNA: TGTGCCAGCAGTTACGCGGGCCTCGAAGCTTTCTTT.

The table lists this clone with a count of one. The chain carries TRBV5-1 and TRBJ2-5; TRBD2 aligns across 9 bases. The DNA end is more similar to TRBJ2-7, so the J call may be wrong. Germline V gene sequence: CDR1 SGHRS, CDR2 YFSETQ. The length of the CDR3 is 17 residues. CDR3 protein: CASSLSPGRGGSYEQYF. CDR3 nucleotide sequence: TGCGCCAGCAGCTTGAGCCCTGGGCGGGGGGGGTCCTACGAGCAGTACTTC.

The chain joins TRBV6-1 to TRBJ2-2, with D unresolved. The CDR3 is made up of 14 amino acids. Per germline, CDR1 MNHNS and CDR2 SASEGT. V shed 5 bases and J shed 3 bases, with 10 bases lying between them. The CDR3 here is CASSYDTDTGELFF. CDR3 coding DNA: TGTGCCAGCAGTTATGACACTGACACCGGGGAGCTGTTTTTT.

V and J are TRBV10-2 and TRBJ1-6; D is perhaps TRBD1 (6 bases). There are 14 residues in the CDR3. Germline V CDR1 and CDR2: WSHSY, SAAADI. The ends were cut back, 3 bases at V and 8 bases at J, with 11 bases in the middle. The CDR3 region has the DNA TGCGCCAGCAGTGACTCGGACAGTTATTCACCCCTCCACTTT. Translating gives CASSDSDSYSPLHF.

This chain joins TRBV7-9 and TRBJ2-5; 7 nucleotides align to TRBD1. The J segment lost 2 bases and the V segment lost 5 bases, leaving 5 bases of the junction unmatched. The CDR3 contains 14 residues. Germline V CDR1 and CDR2: SEHNR, FQNEAQ (reference sequence). As DNA, the CDR3 is TGTGCCAGCAGCCCAGAGGGACAGCAAGAGACCCAGTACTTC. Translated, it gives CASSPEGQQETQYF. The full variable domain, in which reference TRBV7-9 and TRBJ2-5 provide the parts outside the CDR3, is DTGVSQNPRHKITKRGQNVTFRCDPISEHNRLYWYRQTLGQGPEFLTYFQNEAQLEKSRLLSDRFSAERPKGSFSTLEIQRTEQGDSAMYLCASSPEGQQETQYFGPGTRLLVL.

This chain uses TRBV2 with TRBJ1-2; unclear D gene. The CDR3 runs to 13 residues. Germline V gene sequence: CDR1 SNHLY, CDR2 FYNNEI. V dropped 7 bases and J dropped 0 bases, with 9 bases sitting between them. The CDR3 protein is CASKRGANYGYTF. The DNA of the CDR3 is TGTGCCAGCAAGAGAGGCGCTAACTATGGCTACACCTTC. The full variable domain, completed using reference TRBV2 and TRBJ1-2, is EPEVTQTPSHQVTQMGQEVILRCVPISNHLYFYWYRQILGQKVEFLVSFYNNEISEKSEIFDDQFSVERPDGSNFTLKIRSTKLEDSAMYFCASKRGANYGYTFGSGTRLTVV.